Below are 11 T cell receptor beta chains sequenced from a single sample in a study of blood T cell repertoires in COVID-19. Measured with immunoSEQ multiplex PCR; TCRdb has only the in-frame clones, and not every one. The data hold a few hundred thousand clones, with approximately 89% observed a single time. The sequenced material came from PBMCs or T cells enriched from blood (not recorded which). These receptors were obtained from a woman aged 40-49 years who had recovered from COVID-19.

The chain employs TRBV7-2 and TRBJ2-1; TRBD1 might be the D (6 bases). Germline values: CDR1 SGHTA, CDR2 FQGNSA. This CDR3 is built from 15 residues. Trimming took off 6 bases at V and 0 bases at J, with 12 bases between the two ends. CDR3: CASRLGHNSYNEQFF. The CDR3, as DNA: TGTGCCAGCAGATTGGGACATAACTCCTACAATGAGCAGTTCTTC.

This chain links TRBV7-6 with TRBJ1-1; 10 bases align to TRBD1. V shed 0 bases and J 4 bases; nucleotides not matched to a gene: 5. CDR3 length: 16 amino acids. The germline V gene has CDR1 SGHVS and CDR2 FNYEAQ. This CDR3 is CASSLAGTGVGTEAFF. CDR3 DNA sequence: TGTGCCAGCAGCTTAGCCGGGACAGGGGTGGGCACTGAAGCTTTCTTT.

The CDR3 here is CSGRTSGYEQYF. The CDR3 nucleotides are TGCAGCGGGAGGACTAGCGGCTACGAGCAGTACTTC. V is TRBV29-1 and J is TRBJ2-7, with TRBD2 matching over 10 bases. The CDR3 is 12 residues long. Germline V gene data show CDR1 as SQVTM and CDR2 as ANQGSEA. Losses at the gene ends were 7 bases for V and 3 bases for J; bases not matched to a gene: 3.

The CDR3 DNA follows: TGTGCCAGCAGTTTAGTTCCGGGTCAGCCCCAGCATTTT. It codes for CASSLVPGQPQHF. V gene TRBV12-3 or TRBV12-4 combines with J gene TRBJ1-5; D ambiguous. Trimming cost V 1 base and J 6 bases, with 7 bases left between them. CDR3 length equals 13 residues.

V is TRBV7-9 and J is TRBJ2-3; 11 bases are shared with TRBD1. Trimming cost V 5 bases and J 2 bases; bases outside gene matches: 6. Germline CDR1 is SEHNR and CDR2 is FQNEAQ (reference sequence). The CDR3 runs 16 residues. CDR3 sequence (DNA): TGTGCCAGCAGCCCCCGGACAGGGGGCATCACAGATACGCAGTATTTT. It specifies CASSPRTGGITDTQYF.

V is TRBV12-3 or TRBV12-4 and J is TRBJ1-5; the D is unclear. The CDR3 loop spans 13 amino acids. The V end was cut by 2 bases, the J end by 5 bases, with 7 bases between. The CDR3 spells CASSLLRDQPQHF. In DNA form, the CDR3 reads TGTGCCAGCAGTTTACTAAGAGATCAGCCCCAGCATTTT.

The count of this clone is one. The chain has TRBV9 and TRBJ2-1; maybe TRBD1 (6 bases). Deletions cut 0 bases from V and 2 bases from J, with 12 bases between. Germline CDR1 is SGDLS and CDR2 is YYNGEE. This CDR3 has 16 amino acids. This chain's CDR3 is CASSVEWTAAYNEQFF. The DNA for the CDR3 is TGTGCCAGCAGCGTAGAGTGGACAGCAGCCTACAATGAGCAGTTCTTC.

The rearrangement uses TRBV2 and TRBJ1-4; the D gene is possibly TRBD1 (6 bases). CDR1 and CDR2 from the germline V gene are SNHLY and FYNNEI. V dropped 6 bases and J dropped 5 bases, with 16 bases sitting between them. This CDR3 is built from 15 residues. CDR3: CASSPRGTANEKLFF. Here the CDR3 DNA reads TGTGCCAGCAGCCCTAGGGGGACGGCGAATGAAAAACTGTTTTTT.

The rearrangement uses TRBV2 and TRBJ1-6; TRBD1 aligns across 7 bases. The CDR3 has 14 amino acids. Trimming at V came to 8 bases and at J to 7 bases, leaving 8 bases not matched to a gene. CDR1 and CDR2 (germline): SNHLY, FYNNEI. The CDR3 here is CASEGDSGNSPLHF. The CDR3 DNA sequence: TGTGCCAGCGAAGGGGACAGTGGGAATTCACCCCTCCACTTT. Full variable domain (outside the CDR3, taken from reference TRBV2 and TRBJ1-6): EPEVTQTPSHQVTQMGQEVILRCVPISNHLYFYWYRQILGQKVEFLVSFYNNEISEKSEIFDDQFSVERPDGSNFTLKIRSTKLEDSAMYFCASEGDSGNSPLHFGNGTRLTVT.

This clone has just a few counts. The chain employs TRBV12-3 or TRBV12-4 and TRBJ2-7; 7 nucleotides line up with TRBD2. The CDR3 loop spans 12 amino acids. J lost 4 bases, V lost 8 bases, and 5 bases had no gene match. The CDR3 region has the DNA TGTGCCAGCGCTAGCGGTACTTACGAGCAGTACTTC. Its protein product is CASASGTYEQYF.

This clone was counted between two and nine times. The chain uses TRBV10-1 and TRBJ2-1; TRBD2 is a possible D gene (5 bases). With 2 bases removed from V and 8 bases from J, the gap between germline ends came to 7 bases. The CDR3 loop spans 12 amino acids. Germline CDR1 and CDR2: WNHNN and SYGVQD (reference sequence). CDR3 region: CASSEGGDEQFF. The CDR3 DNA follows: TGCGCCAGCAGTGAGGGAGGCGATGAGCAGTTCTTC.